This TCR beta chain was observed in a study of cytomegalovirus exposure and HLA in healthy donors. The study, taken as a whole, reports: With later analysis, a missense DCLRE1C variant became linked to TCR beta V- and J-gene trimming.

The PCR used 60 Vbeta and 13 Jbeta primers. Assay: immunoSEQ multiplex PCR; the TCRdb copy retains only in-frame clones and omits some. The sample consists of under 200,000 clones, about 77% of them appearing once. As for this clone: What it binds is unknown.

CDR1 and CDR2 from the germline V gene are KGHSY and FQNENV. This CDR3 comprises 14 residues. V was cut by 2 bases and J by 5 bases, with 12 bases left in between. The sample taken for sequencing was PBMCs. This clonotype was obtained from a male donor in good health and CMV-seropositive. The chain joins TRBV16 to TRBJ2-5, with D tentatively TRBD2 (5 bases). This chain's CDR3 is CASSQDMGGETQYF. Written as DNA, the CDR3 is TGTGCCAGCAGCCAAGATATGGGCGGGGAGACCCAGTACTTC.